These 19 T cell receptor beta chains share one sample of origin, sequenced in a study of T cells expressing NK-cell markers. After re-calling the 5' RACE reads, TCRdb lists one entry per CDR3 protein, DNA absent. The sample has 400,000 or so distinct CDR3 sequences. Material: blood T cells: a sorted CD56 or NKG2C T cell subset, CD4+ or CD8+ T cells, or bulk PBMC T cells (not recorded which). The receptors shown here come from a woman aged 45-65 years in good health.

The genes are TRBV5-4 and TRBJ2-5; checking the TCRdb D call of TRBD2 is not possible without DNA. CDR3 size: 19 residues. CDR1 is SGHNT and CDR2 is YYREEE in the germline V gene (reference sequence). This chain's CDR3 is CASSLDGTSGRISQETQYF. Full variable domain (missing parts from reference TRBV5-4 and TRBJ2-5): ETGVTQSPTHLIKTRGQQVTLRCSSQSGHNTVSWYQQALGQGPQFIFQYYREEENGRGNFPPRFSGLQFPNYSSELNVNALELDDSALYLCASSLDGTSGRISQETQYFGPGTRLLVL.

The J gene is TRBJ2-7, the V gene TRBV20-1. Germline CDR1 reads DFQATT; CDR2 reads SNEGSKA (reference sequence). The CDR3 spans 12 residues. The CDR3 spells CSARMNPREQYF.

The chain links TRBV20-1 to TRBJ2-7; TCRdb's assignment of TRBD1 cannot be checked, as there is no DNA. The CDR3 extends over 13 amino acids. CDR1 is DFQATT and CDR2 is SNEGSKA in the germline V gene (reference sequence). CDR3 sequence: CSARVLYRGEQYF.

This chain links TRBV2 with TRBJ2-7; TCRdb calls TRBD2, which cannot be checked without DNA. CDR3 length: 14 amino acids. Germline V gives CDR1 SNHLY, CDR2 FYNNEI. CDR3 region: CASTPWRERDEQYF.

The chain links TRBV10-3 to TRBJ1-6; absent DNA, TCRdb's TRBD1 call cannot be checked. CDR3 length: 14 amino acids. Germline assignment: CDR1 ENHRY and CDR2 SYGVKD. The CDR3 is CAISELQGTRALHF.

The chain uses TRBV7-7 and TRBJ2-1. Germline CDR1 is SSHAT and CDR2 is FNYEAQ (reference sequence). The CDR3 covers 15 residues. The CDR3 sequence: CASSLKPSSYNEQFF.

This rearrangement joins TRBV12-3 or TRBV12-4 to TRBJ2-1; TCRdb's D call, TRBD2, is unchecked because there is no DNA. The CDR3 has 17 residues. CDR3 amino acids: CASSLAGTRVGKNEQFF.

The chain couples TRBV20-1 to TRBJ1-2. Germline CDR1 reads DFQATT; CDR2 reads SNEGSKA (reference sequence). This CDR3 has 16 residues. The CDR3 loop is CSARGSSQLANYGYTF.

This chain links TRBV7-9 with TRBJ2-6; the D call of TRBD1 rests on TCRdb alone, since no DNA is present to check it. The CDR3 extends over 18 amino acids. Per the germline V gene, CDR1 is SEHNR and CDR2 is FQNEAQ (reference sequence). CDR3 loop: CASSLRLGAQSGANVLTF.

The gene calls are TRBV5-4 and TRBJ2-1. The CDR3 runs to 15 residues. Germline-derived CDR1 and CDR2 are SGHNT and YYREEE (reference sequence). The CDR3 protein is CASSLGGITYNEQFF.

V usage is TRBV18 and J usage is TRBJ2-3. Germline values: CDR1 KGHSH, CDR2 LQKENI. CDR3 length equals 14 residues. The CDR3 loop reads CASSPTETRDTQYF.

The V gene is TRBV20-1, the J gene TRBJ2-1; the TCRdb D gene call, TRBD1, has no DNA to confirm it. CDR3 length: 14 residues. The germline V gene has CDR1 DFQATT and CDR2 SNEGSKA (reference sequence). The CDR3 here is CSARDLAGGFEQFF.

The J gene is TRBJ2-2, the V gene TRBV5-6; the TCRdb call, TRBD2, lacks DNA for checking. Germline assignment: CDR1 SGHDT and CDR2 YYEEEE. There are 15 residues in the CDR3. CDR3 region: CASSLLAGGTGELFF.

The chain has TRBV7-9 and TRBJ2-5; TCRdb calls TRBD2, which cannot be checked without DNA. The CDR3 is 16 amino acids. Germline values: CDR1 SEHNR, CDR2 FQNEAQ (reference sequence). The CDR3 is CASSRPSGRWQETQYF.

The chain combines TRBV4-1 with TRBJ2-6. Germline V gene sequence: CDR1 MGHRA, CDR2 YSYEKL. The CDR3 spans 18 residues. The CDR3: CASSQEGVRQSGANVLTF.

V gene TRBV12-3 or TRBV12-4 combines with J gene TRBJ2-1; TCRdb outputs TRBD1, but without DNA this stays unchecked. There are 15 residues in the CDR3. CDR3 in amino acids: CASRIQGAAYNEQFF.

The J gene is TRBJ2-3, the V gene TRBV29-1; without DNA, the TCRdb call of TRBD2 cannot be checked. CDR3 size: 17 residues. The germline V gene has CDR1 SQVTM and CDR2 ANQGSEA. CDR3 protein: CSVSGVTSGSRTDTQYF.

The V call is TRBV9, the J call TRBJ2-5; the D call from TCRdb, TRBD1, cannot be confirmed without DNA. The CDR3 is made up of 13 amino acids. Germline V gives CDR1 SGDLS, CDR2 YYNGEE. CDR3 in amino acids: CASSGPGWETQYF. Full variable domain (remainder filled in from reference TRBV9 and TRBJ2-5): DSGVTQTPKHLITATGQRVTLRCSPRSGDLSVYWYQQSLDQGLQFLIQYYNGEERAKGNILERFSAQQFPDLHSELNLSSLELGDSALYFCASSGPGWETQYFGPGTRLLVL.

The V gene is TRBV12-5, the J gene TRBJ2-1; TCRdb's D call of TRBD2 is untestable without DNA. The CDR3 has 16 residues. Per the germline V gene, CDR1 is LGHNT and CDR2 is FRNRAP. This CDR3 is CASGSKPGLRGDEQFF.